This T cell receptor beta chain derives from a study of cytomegalovirus exposure and HLA in healthy donors. The CDR3 covers 13 residues. Trimming stripped 8 bases from V and 1 base from J, with 12 bases between. Germline V gene lookup returns CDR1 ENHRY and CDR2 SYGVKD. This clone has just a few counts. Antigen: not known. Study results and limitations: A later analysis showed that HLA-associated TCR beta chains had undergone more clonal expansion than equally common others. An Asian-associated ancestry cluster reportedly showed fewer N-insertions than the approximately 700-donor mean in a later analysis. Researchers catalogued under 200 TCR beta chains as cytomegalovirus-associated.

The study ran its PCR with 60 Vbeta and 13 Jbeta primers. Source study methods: It was a later analysis that counted roughly 80 million unique TCR beta chains, of which some 12 million were shared. The table came from immunoSEQ multiplex PCR; TCRdb's copy has only in-frame clones and leaves some out. V, J and clone size were drawn from that table, and D and trimming were deduced from the DNA. In the table there are some 86,000 clones, around 64% of which are singletons. The sequence was obtained from a man aged 25-40 years in good health and CMV-seronegative. What was sequenced was PBMCs. V and J are TRBV10-3 and TRBJ2-7; no reliable D call. This CDR3 reads CAILQDISYEQYF. Here the CDR3 DNA reads TGTGCCATCTTACAAGACATATCCTACGAGCAGTACTTC.